This T cell receptor beta chain was observed in a study of control samples from healthy donors and cancer patients. Using immunoSEQ multiplex PCR, the repertoire was profiled, and TCRdb retains in-frame clones only, with some absent. The data show about 83,000 clones, roughly 91% seen once. CDR3 length equals 14 residues. V lost 1 base, J lost 2 bases, and 6 bases lay in between. Germline V gives CDR1 MNHNS, CDR2 SASEGT. The sequence was collected from a man in his fifties or sixties in good health. V gene TRBV6-1 combines with J gene TRBJ1-5; D is uncertain. Sequencing used blood. The CDR3 sequence is CASSEERGNQPQHF. In DNA, the CDR3 is TGTGCCAGCAGTGAAGAAAGGGGCAATCAGCCCCAGCATTTT.